The T cell receptor (beta chain) described here comes from a study of OX40 agonist ivuxolimab in advanced cancers. Overall study: Every 2 weeks, patients received ivuxolimab intravenously, dosed at 0.01 to 10 mg/kg. The study's findings and limits: Within 6 weeks, CD4+ and CD8+ blood T cells expanded clonally at 0.1 to 3.0 mg/kg.

This clone was observed once. The antigen remains unidentified. CDR1 KGHSH and CDR2 LQKENI come from the germline V gene. The CDR3 totals 17 residues. V gave up 6 bases and J gave up 10 bases; unmatched junction bases: 14. Clones were read by immunoSEQ multiplex PCR, and TCRdb kept only the in-frame ones, dropping some. The sample yields about 67,000 clones, around 93% seen once. Here the sequenced sample was CD4+ or CD8+ T cells sorted from blood, taken in a trial of the OX40 agonist ivuxolimab. The TCR was taken from an adult with an advanced solid tumor such as melanoma, head and neck, liver or kidney cancer. This chain connects TRBV18 to TRBJ2-1; 14 bases fit TRBD2. The CDR3, as DNA: TGTGCCAGCTCGCAAATCAGACTAGCGGGAGGGCCTGGGGAGCAGTTCTTC. Its protein is CASSQIRLAGGPGEQFF. Full variable domain (remainder filled in from reference TRBV18 and TRBJ2-1): NAGVMQNPRHLVRRRGQEARLRCSPMKGHSHVYWYRQLPEEGLKFMVYLQKENIIDESGMPKERFSAEFPKEGPSILRIQQVVRGDSAAYFCASSQIRLAGGPGEQFFGPGTRLTVL.